One sample yielded the 13 T cell receptor beta chains listed below, sequenced in a study of blood T cell repertoires in COVID-19. Only in-frame clones appear in the TCRdb table, and some are missing; sequencing was by immunoSEQ multiplex PCR. The sample lists fewer than 400,000 clones, 85% occurring once. The source material was PBMCs or T cells enriched from blood (not recorded which). Source of these receptors: a woman aged 25 to 39 who had been exposed to COVID-19.

The rearrangement uses TRBV18 and TRBJ1-4; TRBD1 aligns across 9 bases. The CDR3 sequence is 16 residues long. Trimming took 3 bases from V and 8 from J; bases not matched to a gene: 10. CDR1 is KGHSH, CDR2 LQKENI, per germline. The CDR3 DNA follows: TGTGCCAGCTCACCGCCTTCCGGGACAGGGAGGGAAAAACTGTTTTTT. Its protein product is CASSPPSGTGREKLFF. The entire variable domain, with the rest obtained from reference TRBV18 and TRBJ1-4, is as follows: NAGVMQNPRHLVRRRGQEARLRCSPMKGHSHVYWYRQLPEEGLKFMVYLQKENIIDESGMPKERFSAEFPKEGPSILRIQQVVRGDSAAYFCASSPPSGTGREKLFFGSGTQLSVL.

The chain joins TRBV9 to TRBJ1-2; a possible D gene is TRBD1 (6 bases). This CDR3 is built from 14 residues. Germline values: CDR1 SGDLS, CDR2 YYNGEE. V lost 4 bases to trimming and J lost 4 bases, with 14 bases between them. CDR3 residues: CASSSSGGAYGYTF. The CDR3, as DNA: TGTGCCAGCAGCTCCTCCGGGGGGGCCTATGGCTACACCTTC.

CDR3 residues: CASSAGTGHQPQHF. The CDR3 nucleotides read TGTGCCAGTAGTGCCGGGACAGGACATCAGCCCCAGCATTTT. V gene TRBV19 combines with J gene TRBJ1-5; 8 bases align to TRBD1. CDR1 is LNHDA, CDR2 SQIVND, per germline (reference sequence). Trimming removed 5 bases from V and 5 bases from J; junction bases left unmatched: 5. The CDR3 runs to 14 residues.

The rearrangement links TRBV6-5 to TRBJ1-3; D possibly corresponds to TRBD1 (5 bases). CDR1 MNHEY and CDR2 SVGAGI come from the germline V gene. There are 14 residues in the CDR3. The V gene lost 7 bases and the J gene lost 8 bases, with 18 bases spanning the gap. The CDR3 sequence is CASTQTARAYTIYF. The CDR3 region has the DNA TGTGCCAGCACCCAAACGGCCAGGGCTTACACCATATATTTT.

The chain has TRBV6-6 and TRBJ1-5; D call uncertain. The CDR3 runs to 13 residues. Germline V gene data show CDR1 as MNHNY and CDR2 as SVGAGI (reference sequence). Between the trimmed V and J ends, which lost 3 bases and 1 base, there was a span of 4 bases. As DNA, the CDR3 is TGTGCCAGCAGTTATAGCAGCAATCAGCCCCAGCATTTT. Amino acid sequence: CASSYSSNQPQHF.

The J gene is TRBJ2-1, the V gene TRBV6-5; 12 nucleotides match TRBD2. V was pared by 4 bases and J by 9 bases, with 7 bases of the junction left unmatched. The CDR3 sequence is 15 residues long. Looked up from germline, CDR1 is MNHEY and CDR2 is SVGAGI. In DNA form, the CDR3 reads TGTGCCAGCAGTTGGCTAGCGGGGGGGCAAGGTGAGCAGTTCTTC. Translated: CASSWLAGGQGEQFF.

The V gene is TRBV18, the J gene TRBJ1-2, with TRBD1 identical over 8 bases. V gave up 5 bases and J gave up 4 bases; unmatched junction bases: 12. CDR1 and CDR2 (germline): KGHSH, LQKENI. The CDR3 length is 16 residues. The CDR3 spells CASSVNAPDRVYGYTF. The CDR3 bases are TGTGCCAGCTCAGTTAATGCCCCGGACAGGGTCTATGGCTACACCTTC.

This chain connects TRBV5-6 to TRBJ1-5; tentative D call: TRBD1 (6 bases). Germline V gives CDR1 SGHDT, CDR2 YYEEEE. This CDR3 spans 14 amino acids. V was pared by 3 bases and J by 10 bases, with 17 bases between. In DNA, the CDR3 is TGTGCCAGCAGCTCCAGGGGCGCGTACGACCCCCAGCATTTT. Translating gives CASSSRGAYDPQHF.

The genes are TRBV7-9 and TRBJ2-3; 7 nucleotides align to TRBD1. CDR1 and CDR2 from the germline V gene are SEHNR and FQNEAQ (reference sequence). The CDR3 runs to 15 residues. Germline trimming cut 8 bases from V and 4 bases from J; bases unmatched to any gene: 12. This chain's CDR3 is CASPETGRTSDTQYF. In nucleotides, the CDR3 is TGTGCCAGCCCCGAGACAGGGAGAACCTCAGATACGCAGTATTTT. Looking up the rest from reference TRBV7-9 and TRBJ2-3 gives the full variable domain: DTGVSQNPRHKITKRGQNVTFRCDPISEHNRLYWYRQTLGQGPEFLTYFQNEAQLEKSRLLSDRFSAERPKGSFSTLEIQRTEQGDSAMYLCASPETGRTSDTQYFGPGTRLTVL.

V and J are TRBV11-2 and TRBJ1-3, with 12 bases aligning to TRBD1. Germline V gives CDR1 SGHAT, CDR2 FQNNGV. With 6 bases clipped from V and 6 bases from J, the junction kept 6 bases outside the gene matches. CDR3 length equals 15 residues. The CDR3 protein is CASRQLGQGANTIYF. The CDR3 bases are TGTGCCAGCAGGCAATTGGGACAGGGGGCAAACACCATATATTTT.

This chain links TRBV19 with TRBJ2-1; TRBD2 matches at 14 bases. Germline CDR1 is LNHDA and CDR2 is SQIVND (reference sequence). CDR3 length equals 18 residues. Germline trimming cut 5 bases from V and 2 bases from J; bases unmatched to any gene: 8. The CDR3 here is CASSPRTSGGPAYNEQFF. The CDR3, as DNA: TGTGCCAGTAGTCCCAGGACTAGCGGGGGGCCCGCCTACAATGAGCAGTTCTTC.

This sequence joins TRBV3-1 (or the pseudogene TRBV3-2) and TRBJ1-1, with D perhaps matching TRBD1 (6 bases). The germline V gene encodes CDR1 LGHDT and CDR2 YNNKEL (reference sequence). V lost 0 bases, J lost 8 bases, and 16 bases lay in between. This CDR3 comprises 15 residues. The chain's CDR3 is CASSQEQGLVSEAFF. The CDR3 DNA reads TGTGCCAGCAGCCAAGAACAGGGTTTAGTATCAGAAGCTTTCTTT.

In this sample, this clone turned up a few times. This chain uses TRBV28 with TRBJ1-1; D not certain. This CDR3 has 13 residues. Germline CDR1 MDHEN, CDR2 SYDVKM. V was pared by 6 bases and J by 2 bases, with 10 bases between. CDR3 nucleotides: TGTGCCAGCAGCACTATACCTAACACTGAAGCTTTCTTT. It codes for CASSTIPNTEAFF.